This T cell receptor beta chain appears in the sequencing data of a study of blood T cell repertoires in COVID-19. Germline-derived CDR1 and CDR2 are SGHRS and YFSETQ. With V trimmed by 4 bases and J by 6 bases, 10 bases remained unmatched. The CDR3 has 16 amino acids. Produced via immunoSEQ multiplex PCR; TCRdb's table is partial and in-frame only. The sample shows under 200,000 clones, approximately 90% of them seen only once. This chain uses TRBV5-1 with TRBJ2-2; 9 bases line up with TRBD2. The receptor was derived from a man aged 18 to 30 with active or convalescent COVID-19. The sample consisted of peripheral blood. This CDR3 is CASSGGTSPGAGELFF. The CDR3 DNA reads TGCGCCAGCAGCGGAGGGACTAGCCCGGGCGCCGGGGAGCTGTTTTTT.